This TCR beta chain was documented in a study of regulatory T cells in long-lasting Graves disease. The CDR3 has 15 amino acids. V dropped 1 base and J dropped 4; count of bases not matched to a gene: 4. Indicated time point: persistent/refractory GD, antithyroid drugs over 5 years with positive TRAb. Isolated PBMC RNA provided the starting material for the TCR library. Construction of TCR beta libraries relied on iRepertoire HTBI primers and on Arm-PCR targeting CDR3 regions. TCRdb reanalysed the multiplex PCR reads using MiXCR and keeps one entry per CDR3 protein. The table has hundreds of thousands of distinct CDR3 sequences, 15% to 20% seen once; the top ten hold around 30%. Ten or more counts support this clonotype.

Here the sequenced sample was peripheral blood mononuclear cells (PBMCs), taken when the disease was refractory, from a patient treated with antithyroid drugs. The sequence was collected from a female donor with Graves disease. The chain has TRBV12-3 or TRBV12-4 and TRBJ2-5; 9 positions agree with TRBD2. The CDR3 spells CASSLGGGAGETQYF. The CDR3 coding sequence is TGTGCCAGCAGTTTAGGCGGGGGGGCCGGAGAGACCCAGTACTTC.